Described below is a single T cell receptor beta chain sequence and its context. This sample is drawn from a study of blood T cell repertoires in COVID-19. Study in general: In each case, the material was cDNA or gDNA derived from T cells, B-cell-depleted T cells, or PBMCs.

Germline trimming cut 5 bases from V and 6 bases from J; bases unmatched to any gene: 4. The CDR3 loop spans 13 amino acids. CDR1 is MNHEY and CDR2 is SVGEGT in the germline V gene. Original methodology: Nucleated cell number was recorded as an estimate derived from reference gene primer amplification. Profiling relied on immunoSEQ multiplex PCR, and the TCRdb table lists in-frame clones only, not all of them. The V and J calls and clone size were taken over from that table, and D and trimming were inferred from the DNA. In the table there are fewer than 150,000 clones, around 87% of which are singletons.

The material sequenced was peripheral blood. V usage is TRBV6-2 or TRBV6-3 and J usage is TRBJ1-5, with 7 bases identical to TRBD1. The sequence derives from a woman in her sixties with acute or convalescent COVID-19. CDR3 region: CASSPDRRQPQHF. In DNA form, the CDR3 reads TGTGCCAGCAGTCCGGACAGGCGTCAGCCCCAGCATTTT.